Shown below are 18 T cell receptor beta chains from a single sample sequenced in a study of T cells in Graves' hyperthyroidism and ophthalmopathy. RNA transcripts served as the template for amplifying TCR beta CDR3 regions. The HTBI primer set served for first-round RT-PCR of the TCR CDR3. MiXCR, run by TCRdb on the multiplex PCR reads, gives a single entry per CDR3 protein. The sample holds about 510,000 distinct CDR3 sequences; approximately 14% are singletons and the top ten take around 13%. The sequenced sample was blood. Receptors originate from a woman aged 40 to 50 with Graves' hyperthyroidism.

The CDR3, as DNA: TGTGCCAGCAGGGAGCAGGCGAGCAATCAGCCCCAGCATTTT. As protein: CASREQASNQPQHF. The chain is built from TRBV28 and TRBJ1-5; D uncertain. Looked up from germline, CDR1 is MDHEN and CDR2 is SYDVKM. This CDR3 has 14 residues. Deletions cut 6 bases from V and 1 base from J, with 10 bases between.

This clonotype came up many times. The V gene is TRBV7-2, the J gene TRBJ2-3, with 13 bases that match TRBD2. This CDR3 comprises 17 residues. Germline trimming cut 3 bases from V and 3 bases from J; bases unmatched to any gene: 6. Germline CDR1 reads SGHTA; CDR2 reads FQGNSA. The CDR3 spells CASSFSGLAGTTDTQYF. The CDR3 DNA reads TGTGCCAGCAGCTTTTCGGGACTAGCGGGAACAACAGATACGCAGTATTTT.

This clonotype was detected ten times or more. The chain links TRBV6-2 or TRBV6-3 to TRBJ2-1; D perhaps matches TRBD1 (6 bases). Germline CDR1 is MNHEY and CDR2 is SVGEGT. V gave up 7 bases and J gave up 9 bases, with 19 bases separating them. CDR3 size: 14 residues. CDR3 amino acids: CASTRGRDRPEQFF. The DNA for the CDR3 is TGTGCCAGCACCAGGGGCAGGGATCGGCCTGAGCAGTTCTTC.

This clonotype has just a few counts. J is TRBJ1-2 and V is TRBV20-1; D gene uncertain. This CDR3 is built from 11 residues. Germline V gene lookup returns CDR1 DFQATT and CDR2 SNEGSKA (reference sequence). V was trimmed by 4 bases and J by 8 bases, leaving 11 bases between them. The chain's CDR3 is CSAKVPWGYTF. CDR3 sequence (DNA): TGCAGTGCTAAAGTTCCCTGGGGCTACACCTTC.

This clonotype was found many times. The V gene is TRBV6-2 or TRBV6-3, the J gene TRBJ2-7; no firm D call. CDR3 length equals 12 residues. V lost 5 bases and J lost 4, with 9 bases in between. Germline CDR1 and CDR2: MNHEY and SVGEGT. The CDR3 is CASSGVGYEQYF. The CDR3, as DNA: TGTGCCAGCAGTGGGGTAGGTTACGAGCAGTACTTC.

This clonotype was counted at least ten times. The rearrangement links TRBV19 to TRBJ1-5; possible D gene TRBD1, 5 bases. Between the trimmed V and J ends, which lost 5 bases and 1 base, there was a span of 12 bases. Per germline, CDR1 LNHDA and CDR2 SQIVND (reference sequence). The CDR3 spans 15 residues. The CDR3 nucleotides are TGTGCCAGTAGTCATCGGGACTTGAGCAATCAGCCCCAGCATTTT. It encodes CASSHRDLSNQPQHF.

As concerns this clonotype: This clone may be a read error of a much larger clone one base away. The chain couples TRBV12-3 or TRBV12-4 to TRBJ1-5, with 10 positions matching TRBD1. J lost 0 bases, V lost 6 bases, and 8 bases had no gene match. The CDR3 runs 17 residues. CDR3 loop: CASSSGTGEYSNQPQHF. The CDR3, as DNA: TGTGCCAGCAGCTCCGGGACAGGGGAATATAGCAATCAGCCCCAGCATTTT.

This clonotype showed up just a few times. A read error is likely here: a far larger clone is one base away. The rearrangement uses TRBV5-1 and TRBJ2-1; TRBD2 might be the D (7 bases). CDR1 is SGHRS, CDR2 YFSETQ, per germline. The CDR3 has 15 residues. The CDR3 bases are TGCGCCAGCAGCTTGGAGGGGGGGTCCTACAATGAGCAGCTCTTC. Translating gives CASSLEGGSYNEQLF.

This clonotype was counted ten times or more. This chain uses TRBV6-1 with TRBJ1-1, with D possibly matching TRBD1 (6 bases). This CDR3 spans 15 amino acids. V was cut by 5 bases and J by 1 base, with 14 bases left in between. Germline assignment: CDR1 MNHNS and CDR2 SASEGT. The chain's CDR3 is CASSSAGHGNTEAFF. DNA of the CDR3: TGTGCCAGCAGTTCCGCGGGACACGGGAACACTGAAGCTTTCTTT.

The table lists this clonotype with many counts. This chain uses TRBV30 with TRBJ2-7; TRBD2 aligns across 7 bases. This CDR3 comprises 14 residues. V was pared by 0 bases and J by 3 bases, with 5 bases of the junction left unmatched. Per germline, CDR1 GTSNPN and CDR2 SVGIG (reference sequence). As DNA, the CDR3 is TGTGCCTGGAGTGTACGCGGGAGCTTCTACGAGCAGTACTTC. Translating it yields CAWSVRGSFYEQYF.

The chain has TRBV4-2 and TRBJ2-1; 7 nucleotides agree with TRBD2. Germline V lookup: CDR1 LGHNA, CDR2 YNFKEQ. The CDR3 loop spans 17 amino acids. J lost 4 bases, V lost 0 bases, and 9 bases had no gene match. The CDR3 DNA reads as TGTGCCAGCAGCCAAGAGGCCACTAGCGAGATTTACAATGAGCAGTTCTTC. This translates into CASSQEATSEIYNEQFF.

This clonotype was seen at least ten times. This CDR3 reads CASSSAGQWTDTQYF. The DNA of the CDR3 is TGTGCCAGCAGTTCCGCCGGCCAGTGGACAGATACGCAGTATTTT. The rearrangement joins TRBV28 to TRBJ2-3; D is uncertain. V was trimmed by 4 bases and J by 3 bases, leaving 14 bases between them. CDR1 is MDHEN and CDR2 is SYDVKM in the germline V gene. This CDR3 is built from 15 residues.

This clonotype was detected many times. The CDR3 bases are TGTGCCAGCAGCGTAGGAAGCAGGGGCTCGGATGGCTACACCTTC. Translated, it gives CASSVGSRGSDGYTF. The V gene is TRBV9, the J gene TRBJ1-2; D is possibly TRBD1 (6 bases). CDR3 length: 15 residues. Germline CDR1 SGDLS, CDR2 YYNGEE. Trimming removed 0 bases from V and 6 bases from J, with 15 bases in between.

A note on this clonotype: This could be a read error, since a much larger clone is one nucleotide away. This chain connects TRBV30 to TRBJ2-7; 7 bases align to TRBD1. The tail of the sequence fits TRBJ2-1 better, so the J call may be wrong. Per germline, CDR1 GTSNPN and CDR2 SVGIG (reference sequence). The CDR3 is made up of 12 amino acids. The CDR3 is CAWGVTGDEQFF. The CDR3 nucleotides are TGTGCCTGGGGTGTTACAGGGGACGAGCAGTTCTTC.

This clonotype was recorded at least ten times. V gene TRBV7-3 combines with J gene TRBJ2-1; possible D gene TRBD2, 5 bases. V shed 4 bases and J shed 10 bases, with 20 bases lying between them. The CDR3 covers 15 residues. Germline assignment: CDR1 SGHTA and CDR2 FQGTGA. The CDR3 DNA follows: TGTGCCAGCAGCTCAAATCCGGGATCTATGCGGGAGCAGTTCTTC. Its protein is CASSSNPGSMREQFF.

This clonotype was recorded many times. The chain recombines TRBV11-1 with TRBJ1-1; the D gene is possibly TRBD1 (5 bases). The V end lost 7 bases, the J end lost 2 bases, and 14 bases lay between the germline ends. The germline CDR1 and CDR2 sequences are SGHAT and FQDESV (reference sequence). The length of the CDR3 is 14 residues. This CDR3 reads CASTTGRANTEAFF. The CDR3 coding sequence is TGTGCCAGCACCACGGGCAGGGCAAACACTGAAGCTTTCTTT. Variable domain in full (rest from reference TRBV11-1 and TRBJ1-1): EAEVAQSPRYKITEKSQAVAFWCDPISGHATLYWYRQILGQGPELLVQFQDESVVDDSQLPKDRFSAERLKGVDSTLKIQPAELGDSAMYLCASTTGRANTEAFFGQGTRLTVV.

This clonotype was seen repeatedly, ten times or more. In DNA, the CDR3 is TGTGCCAGCAGTTTTGGGTTGGGCGCGAACACCGGGGAGCTGTTTTTT. This gives the protein CASSFGLGANTGELFF. The chain links TRBV28 to TRBJ2-2; no definite D call. Trimming stripped 3 bases from V and 0 bases from J, with 11 bases between. The V gene's germline CDR1 is MDHEN and CDR2 SYDVKM. The CDR3 contains 16 residues.

V usage is TRBV7-2 and J usage is TRBJ1-5; TRBD1 matches at 7 bases. Germline V gene sequence: CDR1 SGHTA, CDR2 FQGNSA. The V gene end was trimmed by 1 base and the J gene end by 3 bases; junction bases not matched to a gene: 3. CDR3 size: 15 residues. The CDR3 bases are TGTGCCAGCAGCTTAGTCGGACAGGACAATCAGCCCCAGCATTTT. Its translation is CASSLVGQDNQPQHF.